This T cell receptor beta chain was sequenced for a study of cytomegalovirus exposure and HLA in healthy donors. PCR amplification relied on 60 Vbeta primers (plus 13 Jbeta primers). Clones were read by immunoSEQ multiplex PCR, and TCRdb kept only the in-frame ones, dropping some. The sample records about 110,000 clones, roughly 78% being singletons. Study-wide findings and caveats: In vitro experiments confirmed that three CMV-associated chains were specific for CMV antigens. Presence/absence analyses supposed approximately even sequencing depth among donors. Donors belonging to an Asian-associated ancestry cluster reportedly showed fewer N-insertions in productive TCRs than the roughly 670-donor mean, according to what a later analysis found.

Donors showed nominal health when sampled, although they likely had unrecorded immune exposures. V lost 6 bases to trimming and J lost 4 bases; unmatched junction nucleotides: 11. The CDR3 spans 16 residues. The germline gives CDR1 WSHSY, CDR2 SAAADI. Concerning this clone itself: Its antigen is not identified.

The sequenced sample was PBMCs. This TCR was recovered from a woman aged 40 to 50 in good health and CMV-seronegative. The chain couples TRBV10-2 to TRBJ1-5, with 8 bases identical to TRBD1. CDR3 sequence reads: CASSHDRGGGNQPQHF. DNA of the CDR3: TGCGCCAGCAGCCATGACAGGGGAGGGGGAAATCAGCCCCAGCATTTT.